A selection of T cell receptor beta chains follows, all from one sample in a study of early T cells in non-severe SARS-CoV-2 infection. TCRdb re-called the 5' RACE reads with MiXCR, one entry per CDR3 protein. The sample lists about 71,000 distinct CDR3 sequences, around an eighth occurring once. Sequencing was performed on whole blood, taken at baseline. These receptors were taken from an adult who was a healthcare worker with PCR-confirmed SARS-CoV-2 infection or an uninfected control (not recorded which). The CDR3 runs from the conserved cysteine through the conserved F or W. The order of the fields is clone size, J gene, V gene, D gene, CDR3 protein, CDR3 DNA. D genes are given only for firm matches. Clone size is given for some rows only: seen once, a few or many times, or a class if the clone is expanded.

few	TRBJ2-7	TRBV20-1	TRBD2	CSASTSGGRTYEQYF	TGCAGTGCTAGTACTAGCGGGGGGCGCACCTACGAGCAGTACTTC
many	TRBJ2-3	TRBV5-1	.	CASSLGTVTDTQYF	TGCGCCAGCAGCTTGGGGACGGTCACAGATACGCAGTATTTT
many	TRBJ1-2	TRBV18	.	CASSPRGTNYGYTF	TGTGCCAGCTCCCCCCGGGGTACTAACTATGGCTACACCTTC
.	TRBJ2-2	TRBV5-1	.	CASSLAWQATGELFF	TGCGCCAGCAGCTTGGCCTGGCAAGCTACCGGGGAGCTGTTTTTT
few	TRBJ2-3	TRBV7-2	TRBD1	CASSLGGGRDTQYF	TGTGCCAGCAGCTTAGGAGGGGGCCGGGATACGCAGTATTTT
many	TRBJ1-2	TRBV14	.	CASSPRQLNYGYTF	TGTGCCAGCAGCCCACGACAGCTTAACTATGGCTACACCTTC
few	TRBJ1-6	TRBV12-3/TRBV12-4	.	CASSPGNSPLHF	TGTGCCAGCAGCCCAGGGAATTCACCCCTCCACTTT
many	TRBJ2-3	TRBV20-1	TRBD1	CSADHDRDGTDTQYF	TGCAGTGCCGACCATGACAGGGATGGCACAGATACGCAGTATTTT
few	TRBJ2-6	TRBV28	.	CASRGSLRPSGANVLTF	TGTGCCAGCAGAGGTAGCCTTAGGCCATCTGGGGCCAACGTCCTGACTTTC
few	TRBJ1-1	TRBV12-3/TRBV12-4	TRBD1	CASSKGTGGLAFF	TGTGCCAGCAGTAAGGGGACAGGGGGATTGGCTTTCTTT
.	TRBJ2-6	TRBV28	.	CASSSSVLRSGANVLTF	TGTGCCAGCAGCTCCTCCGTCCTAAGATCTGGGGCCAACGTCCTGACTTTC
few	TRBJ2-1	TRBV6-1	TRBD1	CASNPWPGQGGENEQFF	TGTGCCAGCAACCCCTGGCCGGGACAGGGGGGCGAAAATGAGCAGTTCTTC
many	TRBJ1-2	TRBV3-1	TRBD1	CASSKGTDGYTF	TGTGCCAGCAGCAAAGGGACAGATGGCTACACCTTC